Sequencing of this T cell receptor (beta chain) was carried out in a study of T-cell memory formation after mild COVID-19. Study observations and caveats: The authors left the SARS-CoV-2 specificity of second-wave clones peaking on day 37 unconfirmed. Pre-infection memory held some responding clones, suggesting pre-existing cross-reactive T cells responded.

The CDR3 spans 14 residues. Trimming shortened V by 5 bases and J by 4 bases, and 17 bases separated the two germline ends. Germline-derived CDR1 and CDR2 are SQVTM and ANQGSEA. Constant-segment-primed 5'RACE gave TCR alpha and TCR beta cDNA libraries with sample barcodes and UMIs. MiXCR was run by TCRdb on the 5' RACE reads, yielding one entry per CDR3 protein. Of roughly 510,000 distinct CDR3 sequences listed, around 15% are singletons. As to this clonotype: Its cognate antigen is unknown.

The material sequenced was PBMCs or a T cell subset sorted from them (not recorded which). This chain links TRBV29-1 with TRBJ1-1; D remains unclear. The TCR originated in an adult woman who had mild COVID-19 (a few samples of this study predate the infection). Cell type and time point are not known. CDR3 bases: TGCAGCGTTACGACCTCGACGGTAATCACTGAAGCTTTCTTT. Protein product: CSVTTSTVITEAFF.